This T cell receptor beta chain came from a study of OX40 agonist ivuxolimab in advanced cancers. Background on the study: The drug used for patients, ivuxolimab, was an agonistic anti-OX40 (CD134) antibody. Each dose-escalation patient presented with hepatocellular carcinoma, melanoma, renal cell or head and neck cancer. Study observations and caveats: CD8+ T cells averaged more expanded clones than CD4+.

Repertoires were generated with immunoSEQ multiplex PCR, while TCRdb's copy carries only in-frame clones and drops some. The profile shows some 68,000 clones, around 87% of them singletons. Blood sampling took place at baseline, cycle 4 day 1, and cycle 7 day 1. The CDR3 has 16 amino acids. Trimming left V 5 bases short and J 8 bases short, with 21 bases between. The germline V gene has CDR1 SGHTA and CDR2 FQGNSA. A note on this clone: Its antigen is currently unknown.

Sample: CD4+ or CD8+ T cells sorted from blood, taken in a trial of the OX40 agonist ivuxolimab. This sequence joins TRBV7-2 and TRBJ1-4, with D tentatively TRBD1 (5 bases). This receptor was identified in an adult with an advanced solid tumor such as melanoma, head and neck, liver or kidney cancer. The CDR3 is CASSRTGGTLREKLFF. Written as DNA, the CDR3 is TGTGCCAGCAGCCGAACGGGCGGGACCCTTAGGGAAAAACTGTTTTTT.